This T cell receptor beta chain was sequenced for a study of T cell responses to AZD1222 COVID-19 vaccine. Worth noting for this clone: Its antigen is not identified.

Study-wide results and caveats: At baseline, just a handful of AZD1222 recipients tested seropositive. Only after the peak T cell response were repertoires sampled. With dominance at 160-218 and 743-854, vaccine-associated CD4 TCRs spanned spike. Donors were largely white British and mainly female; clonal diversity was possibly underestimated.

Clones were sequenced by immunoSEQ multiplex PCR, and TCRdb holds only the in-frame ones, with some missing. The sample carries 140,000 to 150,000 clones, about 90% recorded once. Germline V gives CDR1 SNHLY, CDR2 FYNNEI. V lost 6 bases to trimming and J lost 6 bases; unmatched junction nucleotides: 12. This CDR3 comprises 16 residues. The material was peripheral blood, obtained on day 0 of MenACWY control vaccination. The chain recombines TRBV2 with TRBJ2-2, with TRBD2 matching 8 bases. This receptor was obtained from an adult in good health. CDR3 bases: TGTGCCAGCAGCCTCTCCAGCGGGAGTGGATCCGGGGAGCTGTTTTTT. Translating gives CASSLSSGSGSGELFF.